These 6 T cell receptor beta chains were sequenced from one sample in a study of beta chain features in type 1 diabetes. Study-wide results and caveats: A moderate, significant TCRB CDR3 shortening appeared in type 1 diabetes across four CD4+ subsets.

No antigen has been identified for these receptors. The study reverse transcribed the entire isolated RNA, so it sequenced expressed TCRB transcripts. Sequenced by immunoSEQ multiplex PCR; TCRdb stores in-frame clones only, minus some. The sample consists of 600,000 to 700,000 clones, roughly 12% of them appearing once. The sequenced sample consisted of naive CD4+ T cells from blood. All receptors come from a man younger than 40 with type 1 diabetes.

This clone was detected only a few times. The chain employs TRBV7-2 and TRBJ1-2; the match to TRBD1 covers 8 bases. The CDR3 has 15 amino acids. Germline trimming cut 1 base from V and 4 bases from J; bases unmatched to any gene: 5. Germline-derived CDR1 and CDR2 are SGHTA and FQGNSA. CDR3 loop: CASSLEWQGAYGYTF. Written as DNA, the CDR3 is TGTGCCAGCAGCTTAGAGTGGCAGGGGGCCTATGGCTACACCTTC.

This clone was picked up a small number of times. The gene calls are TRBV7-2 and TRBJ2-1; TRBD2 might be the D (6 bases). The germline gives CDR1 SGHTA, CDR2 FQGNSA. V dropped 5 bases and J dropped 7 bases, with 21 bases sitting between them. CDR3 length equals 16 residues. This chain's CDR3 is CASSPRLTGDGNEQFF. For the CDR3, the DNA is TGTGCCAGCAGCCCGCGGTTGACGGGGGACGGGAATGAGCAGTTCTTC.

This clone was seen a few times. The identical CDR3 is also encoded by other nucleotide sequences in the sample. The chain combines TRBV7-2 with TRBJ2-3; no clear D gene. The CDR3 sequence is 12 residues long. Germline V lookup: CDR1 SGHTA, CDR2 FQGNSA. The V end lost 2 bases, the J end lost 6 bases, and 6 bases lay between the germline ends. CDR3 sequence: CASSLLRDTQYF. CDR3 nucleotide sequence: TGTGCCAGCAGCTTATTAAGGGATACGCAGTATTTT. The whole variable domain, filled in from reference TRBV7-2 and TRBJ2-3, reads GAGVSQSPSNKVTEKGKDVELRCDPISGHTALYWYRQSLGQGLEFLIYFQGNSAPDKSGLPSDRFSAERTGGSVSTLTIQRTQQEDSAVYLCASSLLRDTQYFGPGTRLTVL.

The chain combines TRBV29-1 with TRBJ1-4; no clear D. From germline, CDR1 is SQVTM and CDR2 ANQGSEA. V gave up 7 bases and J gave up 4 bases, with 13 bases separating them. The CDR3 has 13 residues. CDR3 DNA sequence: TGCAGCGCTAAGAACAGAAATAATGAAAAACTGTTTTTT. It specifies CSAKNRNNEKLFF.

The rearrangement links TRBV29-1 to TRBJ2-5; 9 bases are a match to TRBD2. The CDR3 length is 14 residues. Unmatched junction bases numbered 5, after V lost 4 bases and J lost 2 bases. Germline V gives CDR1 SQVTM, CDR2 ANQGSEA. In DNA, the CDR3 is TGCAGCGTTGCCCTAGCGGGGATACAAGAGACCCAGTACTTC. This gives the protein CSVALAGIQETQYF.

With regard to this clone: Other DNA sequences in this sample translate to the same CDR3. This chain's CDR3 is CASSTGTEETQYF. In DNA form, the CDR3 reads TGTGCCAGTAGCACCGGGACAGAAGAGACCCAGTACTTC. The rearrangement uses TRBV19 and TRBJ2-5, with 7 bases matching TRBD1. With V trimmed by 6 bases and J by 3 bases, 4 bases remained unmatched. Germline V lookup: CDR1 LNHDA, CDR2 SQIVND (reference sequence). The CDR3 loop spans 13 amino acids.